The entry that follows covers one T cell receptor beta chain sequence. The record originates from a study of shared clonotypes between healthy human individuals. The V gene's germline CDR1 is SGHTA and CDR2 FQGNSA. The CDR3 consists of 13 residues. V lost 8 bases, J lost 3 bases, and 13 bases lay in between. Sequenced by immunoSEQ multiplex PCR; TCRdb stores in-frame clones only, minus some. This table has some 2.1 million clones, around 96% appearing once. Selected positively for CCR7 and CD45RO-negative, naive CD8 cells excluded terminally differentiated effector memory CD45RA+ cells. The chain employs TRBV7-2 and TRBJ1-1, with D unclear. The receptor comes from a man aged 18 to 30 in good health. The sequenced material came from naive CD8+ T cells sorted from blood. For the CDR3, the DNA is TGTGCCAGCGAAAGGTCCTGGGACACTGAAGCTTTCTTT. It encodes CASERSWDTEAFF.